This TCR beta chain was sequenced during a study of blood T cell repertoires in COVID-19. The overall study: Researchers got acute and convalescent COVID-19 samples from the United States, Italy and Spain. Sources were T cells, B-cell-depleted T cells, or PBMCs; the material itself was cDNA or gDNA.

Authors' analysis steps: Using reference gene primer amplification, nucleated cell counts were estimated. The method was immunoSEQ multiplex PCR; TCRdb's version includes in-frame clones alone and lacks a portion of them. That table gives V, J and clone size, and the DNA gave D and trimming. The table records about 180,000 clones, 81% of them present only once. Those enrolled in Seattle joined during active infection and were followed longitudinally afterward. This CDR3 contains 17 residues. From germline, CDR1 is SGHVS and CDR2 FQNEAQ. Trimming took 5 bases from V and 2 from J, leaving 21 bases between them.

The chain links TRBV7-8 to TRBJ2-5; maybe TRBD1 (6 bases). Material for sequencing was peripheral blood. This receptor was taken from a woman of 80 years or more with COVID-19, enrolled during active disease. CDR3 sequence reads: CASSPRTIHRAQETQYF. CDR3 nucleotide sequence: TGTGCCAGCAGCCCCCGGACCATCCACAGGGCACAAGAGACCCAGTACTTC.